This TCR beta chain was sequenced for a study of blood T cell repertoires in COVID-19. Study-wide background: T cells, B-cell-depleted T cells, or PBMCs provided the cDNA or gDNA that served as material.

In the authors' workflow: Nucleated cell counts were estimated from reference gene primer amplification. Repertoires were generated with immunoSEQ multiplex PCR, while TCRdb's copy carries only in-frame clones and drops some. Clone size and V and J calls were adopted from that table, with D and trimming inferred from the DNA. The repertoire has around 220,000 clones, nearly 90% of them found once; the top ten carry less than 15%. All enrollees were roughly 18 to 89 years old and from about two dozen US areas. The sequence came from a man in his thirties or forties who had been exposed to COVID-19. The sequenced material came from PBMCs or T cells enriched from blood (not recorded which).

DNA of the CDR3: TGTGCCTGTTCTAAAGTCACAGGCGCTCCTGGAAACACCATATATTTT. Its translation: CACSKVTGAPGNTIYF. The chain is built from TRBV30 and TRBJ1-3; possible D gene TRBD1, 5 bases. Germline CDR1 is GTSNPN and CDR2 is SVGIG (reference sequence). V was cut by 6 bases and J by 2 bases, with 20 bases left in between. This CDR3 region has 16 residues.